This T cell receptor beta chain came from a study of CD8+ T cells in alopecia areata. Study-level background: Treated individuals took tofacitinib by mouth, 5 to 10 mg twice daily.

Findings of the study overall: The study found tofacitinib significantly decreased scalp clonality and expanded CD8+ clones among the top 100. Compared with normal scalp, lesional scalp had higher clonality and more expanded CD8+ clones.

The CDR3 loop spans 15 amino acids. Germline values: CDR1 GTSNPN, CDR2 SVGIG (reference sequence). V was trimmed by 4 bases and J by 7 bases, leaving 19 bases between them. Treatment in this sample: oral pan-JAK inhibitor, 5-10 mg twice daily. RNA extraction was followed by reverse transcription into cDNA, which acted as the sequencing template. TCRdb's table, derived via immunoSEQ multiplex PCR, lists solely in-frame clones and lacks some. The table includes 140,000 to 150,000 clones, 45% to 60% detected once. Details on this clone: Its target is not known.

The TCR originated in a human donor with alopecia areata. Material: CD8+ T cells sorted from blood, obtained at week 4, from a patient treated with tofacitinib. The chain joins TRBV30 to TRBJ2-2; D possibly corresponds to TRBD1 (6 bases). DNA for the CDR3: TGTGCCTGGACTCCTGCAAAGGGGGTGAGCGGGGAGCTGTTTTTT. Its protein is CAWTPAKGVSGELFF.